This T cell receptor (beta chain) was documented in a study of blood T cell repertoires in COVID-19. Clones were sequenced by immunoSEQ multiplex PCR, and TCRdb holds only the in-frame ones, with some missing. The profile shows roughly 200,000 clones, 70% to 90% of them singletons. This CDR3 region has 15 residues. Germline CDR1 and CDR2: SGDLS and YYNGEE. The V and J ends lost 4 bases and 2 bases, in that order; junction bases with no gene match: 6. The chain links TRBV9 to TRBJ1-5, with 7 bases that match TRBD1. Sequenced: peripheral blood. The receptor was derived from a man aged 60 to 69 with acute or convalescent COVID-19. CDR3 loop: CASSSEGAGNQPQHF. Written as DNA, the CDR3 is TGTGCCAGCAGCTCGGAGGGGGCAGGCAATCAGCCCCAGCATTTT.